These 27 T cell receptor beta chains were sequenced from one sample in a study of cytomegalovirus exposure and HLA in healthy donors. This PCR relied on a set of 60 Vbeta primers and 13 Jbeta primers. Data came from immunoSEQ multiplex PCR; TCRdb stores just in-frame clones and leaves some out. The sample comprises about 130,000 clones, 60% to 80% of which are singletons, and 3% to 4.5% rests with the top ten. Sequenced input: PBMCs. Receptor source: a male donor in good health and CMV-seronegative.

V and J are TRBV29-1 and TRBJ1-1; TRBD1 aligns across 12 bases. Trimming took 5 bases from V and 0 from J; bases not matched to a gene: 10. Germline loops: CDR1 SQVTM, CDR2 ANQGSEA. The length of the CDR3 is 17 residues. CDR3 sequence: CSVYGGGTGGLNTEAFF. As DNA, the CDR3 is TGCAGCGTTTATGGAGGAGGGACAGGGGGCTTGAACACTGAAGCTTTCTTT.

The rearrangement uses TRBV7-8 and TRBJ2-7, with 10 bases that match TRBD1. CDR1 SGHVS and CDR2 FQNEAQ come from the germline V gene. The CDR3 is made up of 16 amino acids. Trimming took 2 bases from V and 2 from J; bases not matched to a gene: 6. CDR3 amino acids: CASSLQVGTGAYEQYF. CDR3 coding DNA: TGTGCCAGCAGCTTACAGGTTGGGACAGGGGCCTACGAGCAGTACTTC.

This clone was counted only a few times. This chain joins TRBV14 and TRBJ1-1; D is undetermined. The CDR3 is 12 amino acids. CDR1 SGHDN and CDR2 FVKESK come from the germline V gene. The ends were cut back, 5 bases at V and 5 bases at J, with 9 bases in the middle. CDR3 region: CASSETGTEAFF. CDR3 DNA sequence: TGTGCCAGCAGCGAAACGGGGACTGAAGCTTTCTTT.

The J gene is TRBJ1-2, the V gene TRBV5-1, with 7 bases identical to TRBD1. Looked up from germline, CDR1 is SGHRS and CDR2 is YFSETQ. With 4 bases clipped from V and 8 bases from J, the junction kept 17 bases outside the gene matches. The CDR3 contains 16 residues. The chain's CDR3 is CASSPGDSHHSRGYTF. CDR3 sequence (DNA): TGCGCCAGCAGCCCCGGGGACAGCCACCACTCACGGGGCTACACCTTC.

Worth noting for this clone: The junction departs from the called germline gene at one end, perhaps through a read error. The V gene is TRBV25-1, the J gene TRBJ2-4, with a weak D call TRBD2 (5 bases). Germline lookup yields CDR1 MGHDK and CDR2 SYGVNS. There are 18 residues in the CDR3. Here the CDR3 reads CASSGTGPEDLAKNIQHF. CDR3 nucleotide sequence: TGTGCCAGCAGTGGAACGGGCCCCGAGGACCTAGCCAAAAACATTCAGCACTTC.

CDR3 region: CAISRQALNYGYTF. The CDR3 region has the DNA TGTGCCATCAGCCGACAGGCCCTTAACTATGGCTACACCTTC. The genes are TRBV10-3 and TRBJ1-2, with a possible D match to TRBD1 (6 bases). Germline CDR1 is ENHRY and CDR2 is SYGVKD. The CDR3 has 14 residues. With 6 bases removed from V and 1 base from J, the gap between germline ends came to 12 bases.

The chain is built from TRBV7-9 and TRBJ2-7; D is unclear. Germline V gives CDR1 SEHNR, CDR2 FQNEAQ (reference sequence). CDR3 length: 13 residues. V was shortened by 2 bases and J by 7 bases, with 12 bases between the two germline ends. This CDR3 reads CASSLTDQWEQYF. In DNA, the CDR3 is TGTGCCAGCAGCTTAACAGACCAGTGGGAGCAGTACTTC.

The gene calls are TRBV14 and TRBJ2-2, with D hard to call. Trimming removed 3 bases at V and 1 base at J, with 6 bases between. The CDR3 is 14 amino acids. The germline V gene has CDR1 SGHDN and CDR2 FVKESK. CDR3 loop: CASSQIRNTGELFF. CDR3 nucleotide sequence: TGTGCCAGCAGCCAGATCAGGAACACCGGGGAGCTGTTTTTT.

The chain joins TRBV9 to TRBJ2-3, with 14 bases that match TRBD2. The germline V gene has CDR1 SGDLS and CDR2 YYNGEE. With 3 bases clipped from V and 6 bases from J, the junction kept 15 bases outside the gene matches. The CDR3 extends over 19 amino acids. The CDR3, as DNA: TGTGCCAGCAGCGGGAATCTGGGGGGACTAGCGGGAGTTTATGATACGCAGTATTTT. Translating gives CASSGNLGGLAGVYDTQYF.

The CDR3 DNA sequence: TGTGCCAGCAGTTTATCCCTAAGCGGGGACGAGCAGTACTTC. Residues: CASSLSLSGDEQYF. This chain links TRBV27 with TRBJ2-7; TRBD2 matches 7 bases. Germline CDR1 is MNHEY and CDR2 is SMNVEV (reference sequence). V gave up 0 bases and J gave up 5 bases; unmatched junction bases: 4. The CDR3 runs 14 residues.

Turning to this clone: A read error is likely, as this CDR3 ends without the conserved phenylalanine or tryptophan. The CDR3 DNA reads TGTGCCTGGGCCGGTCCCGGGGGTAGCAATCAGCCCCAGCATCTT. Its protein is CAWAGPGGSNQPQHL. The J gene is TRBJ1-5, the V gene TRBV30; tentatively, D is TRBD1 (5 bases). The CDR3 consists of 15 residues. CDR1 is GTSNPN, CDR2 SVGIG, per germline (reference sequence). Trimming cost V 5 bases and J 0 bases, with 14 bases left between them.

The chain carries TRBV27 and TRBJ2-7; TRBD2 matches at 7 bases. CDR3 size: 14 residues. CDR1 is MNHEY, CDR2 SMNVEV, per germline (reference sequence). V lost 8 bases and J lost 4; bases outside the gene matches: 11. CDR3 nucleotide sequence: TGTGCCAGCCGGGCTGGCGGGGAGGGATACGAGCAGTACTTC. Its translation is CASRAGGEGYEQYF.

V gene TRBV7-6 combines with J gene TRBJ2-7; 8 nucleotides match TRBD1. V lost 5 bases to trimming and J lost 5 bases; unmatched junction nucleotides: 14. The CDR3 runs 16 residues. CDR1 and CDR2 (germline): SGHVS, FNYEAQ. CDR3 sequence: CASSPFAPDRVHEQYF. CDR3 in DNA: TGTGCCAGCAGCCCTTTTGCCCCGGACAGGGTACACGAGCAGTACTTC.

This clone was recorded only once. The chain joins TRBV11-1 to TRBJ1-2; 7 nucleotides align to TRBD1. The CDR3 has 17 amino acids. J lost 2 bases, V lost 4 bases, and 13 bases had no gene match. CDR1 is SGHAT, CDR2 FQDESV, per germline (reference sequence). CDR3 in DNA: TGTGCCAGCAGCTCCTACCCTCGGGGACAGCAGAACTATGGCTACACCTTC. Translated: CASSSYPRGQQNYGYTF.

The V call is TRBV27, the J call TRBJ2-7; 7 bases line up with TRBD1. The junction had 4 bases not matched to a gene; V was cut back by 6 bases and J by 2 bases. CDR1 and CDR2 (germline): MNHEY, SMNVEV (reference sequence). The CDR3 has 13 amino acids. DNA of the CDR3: TGTGCCAGCAGCCGGACAGGAACCTACGAGCAGTACTTC. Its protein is CASSRTGTYEQYF.

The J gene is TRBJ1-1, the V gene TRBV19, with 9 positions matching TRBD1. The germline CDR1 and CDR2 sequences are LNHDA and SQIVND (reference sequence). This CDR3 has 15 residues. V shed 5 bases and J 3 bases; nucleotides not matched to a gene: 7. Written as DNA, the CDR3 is TGTGCCAGTAGTCCCCGGGACAGGGATCACACTGAAGCTTTCTTT. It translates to CASSPRDRDHTEAFF.

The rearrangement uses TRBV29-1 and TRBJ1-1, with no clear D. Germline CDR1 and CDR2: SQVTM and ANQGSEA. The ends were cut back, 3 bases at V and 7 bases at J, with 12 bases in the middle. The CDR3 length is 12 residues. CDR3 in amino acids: CSVDPRRGEAFF. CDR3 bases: TGCAGCGTTGACCCTCGGCGGGGTGAAGCTTTCTTT.

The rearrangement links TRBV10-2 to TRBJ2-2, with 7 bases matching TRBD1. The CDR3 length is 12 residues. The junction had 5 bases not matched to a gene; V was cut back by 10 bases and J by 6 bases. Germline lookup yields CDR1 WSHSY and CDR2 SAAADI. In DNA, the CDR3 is TGCGCCACCCGACAGGGAGCCGGGGAGCTGTTTTTT. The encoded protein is CATRQGAGELFF.

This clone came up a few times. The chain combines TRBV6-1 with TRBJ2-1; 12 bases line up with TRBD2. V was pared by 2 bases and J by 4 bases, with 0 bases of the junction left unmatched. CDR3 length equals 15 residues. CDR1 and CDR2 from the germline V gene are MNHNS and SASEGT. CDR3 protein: CASSELAGGYNEQFF. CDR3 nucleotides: TGTGCCAGCAGTGAACTAGCGGGGGGGTACAATGAGCAGTTCTTC.

The CDR3: CATSTLQGANYGYTF. The DNA of the CDR3 is TGTGCCACCAGCACCCTACAGGGAGCTAACTATGGCTACACCTTC. The gene calls are TRBV15 and TRBJ1-2; perhaps TRBD1 as D (6 bases). Per germline, CDR1 LNHNV and CDR2 YYDKDF (reference sequence). This CDR3 has 15 residues. V shed 4 bases and J shed 0 bases, with 12 bases lying between them.

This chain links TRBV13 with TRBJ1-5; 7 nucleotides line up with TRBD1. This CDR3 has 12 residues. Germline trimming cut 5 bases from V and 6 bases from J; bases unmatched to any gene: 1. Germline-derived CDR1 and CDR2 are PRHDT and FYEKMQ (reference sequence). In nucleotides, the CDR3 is TGTGCCAGCAGCACAGGGGCTCAGCCCCAGCATTTT. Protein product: CASSTGAQPQHF.

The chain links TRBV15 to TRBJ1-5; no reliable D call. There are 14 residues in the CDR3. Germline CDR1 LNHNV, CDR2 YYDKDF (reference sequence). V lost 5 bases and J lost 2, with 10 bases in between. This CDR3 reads CATSRAGGNQPQHF. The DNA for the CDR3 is TGTGCCACCAGCCGGGCCGGGGGCAATCAGCCCCAGCATTTT.

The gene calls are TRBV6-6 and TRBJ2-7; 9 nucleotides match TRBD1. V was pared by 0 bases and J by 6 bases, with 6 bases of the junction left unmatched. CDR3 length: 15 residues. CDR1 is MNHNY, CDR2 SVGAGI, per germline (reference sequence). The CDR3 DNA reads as TGTGCCAGCAGTTACTCCCGGGACAGGGAGATCGAGCAGTACTTC. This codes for CASSYSRDREIEQYF.

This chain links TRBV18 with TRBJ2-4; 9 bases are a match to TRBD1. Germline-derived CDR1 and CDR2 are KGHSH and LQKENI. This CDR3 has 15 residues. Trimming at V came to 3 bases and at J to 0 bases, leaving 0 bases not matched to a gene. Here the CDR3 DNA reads TGTGCCAGCTCACCGACAGGGGGAGCCAAAAACATTCAGTACTTC. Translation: CASSPTGGAKNIQYF.

CDR3: CASSSSGYEQYF. In DNA, the CDR3 is TGTGCCAGCAGTAGTAGCGGTTACGAGCAGTACTTC. The genes are TRBV9 and TRBJ2-7; D perhaps matches TRBD2 (6 bases). The germline V and J ends were trimmed by 5 bases and 4 bases, with 10 bases remaining between them. The CDR3 has 12 residues. Germline CDR1 is SGDLS and CDR2 is YYNGEE.

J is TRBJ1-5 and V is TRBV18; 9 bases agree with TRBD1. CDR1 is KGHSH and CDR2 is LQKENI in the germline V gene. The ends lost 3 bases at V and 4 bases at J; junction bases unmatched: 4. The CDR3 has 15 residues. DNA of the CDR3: TGTGCCAGCTCACCGGACAGGGGTAAAAATCAGCCCCAGCATTTT. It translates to CASSPDRGKNQPQHF.

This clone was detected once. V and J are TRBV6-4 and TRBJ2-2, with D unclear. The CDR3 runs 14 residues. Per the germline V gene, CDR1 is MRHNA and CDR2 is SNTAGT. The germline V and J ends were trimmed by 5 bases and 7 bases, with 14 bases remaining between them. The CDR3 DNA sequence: TGTGCCAGCAGTCAAAGACTCGATGGCGGGGAGCTGTTTTTT. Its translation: CASSQRLDGGELFF.